The following is a TCR beta chain sequence with its context. It has no known antigen specificity. Per-nucleotide qualities are absent, and no much larger clonotype sits a single base away. Trimming leaves V shorter by 2 bases and J shorter by 3 bases, with the junction holding 3 bases beyond the gene matches. The cysteine opens and the phenylalanine closes a CDR3 of 15 amino acids. Just the 45-base CDR3 DNA is kept, in frame starting at base 1. The germline V gene gives CDR1 as MNHEY and CDR2 as SVGAGI. The method behind the library was the immunoSEQ multiplex PCR assay. This immuneACCESS table, as held by TCRdb, lists in-frame sequences with V and J called but not all clones. Of the missing ones, under half trace to an unresolved V gene in checked studies; the others have no known cause. The sample has around 80,000 clones on record, roughly 98% of them singletons. Around 0.15% of the sample comes from the top ten.

This record belongs to a study of technical replicates of blood from a few donors (dated by TCRdb to the late 2010s). The sample comprised T cells isolated from PBMCs. Recombination joined TRBV6-5 with TRBJ2-7, with 11 junctional bases fitting TRBD1. The source of this sequence is a human donor in good health. The CDR3 region: CASSYTGTGGYEQYF. DNA sequence: TGTGCCAGCAGTTACACCGGGACAGGGGGCTACGAGCAGTACTTC.